The source of this TCR beta chain is a study of T-cell reconstitution after alpha-beta-depleted transplantation in children. Germline V gives CDR1 SGHRS, CDR2 YFSETQ. Between the trimmed V and J ends, which lost 5 bases and 5 bases, there was a span of 14 bases. This CDR3 is built from 14 residues. Unique molecular identifiers were built into the TCRbeta library. TCRdb fed the PCR reads into MiXCR, producing one record per CDR3 protein. In the table there are a few hundred thousand distinct CDR3 sequences, 25% to 30% of which are singletons. The chain carries TRBV5-1 and TRBJ2-1; D possibly corresponds to TRBD2 (5 bases). This receptor was obtained from a boy under two years old with Wiskott-Aldrich syndrome, due to receive a stem cell transplant. This specimen consisted of PBMCs, obtained before TCRalphabeta/CD19-depleted stem cell transplant. CDR3 region: CASRTGLANNEQFF. The CDR3 region has the DNA TGCGCCAGCAGAACTGGCCTAGCAAACAATGAGCAGTTCTTC.